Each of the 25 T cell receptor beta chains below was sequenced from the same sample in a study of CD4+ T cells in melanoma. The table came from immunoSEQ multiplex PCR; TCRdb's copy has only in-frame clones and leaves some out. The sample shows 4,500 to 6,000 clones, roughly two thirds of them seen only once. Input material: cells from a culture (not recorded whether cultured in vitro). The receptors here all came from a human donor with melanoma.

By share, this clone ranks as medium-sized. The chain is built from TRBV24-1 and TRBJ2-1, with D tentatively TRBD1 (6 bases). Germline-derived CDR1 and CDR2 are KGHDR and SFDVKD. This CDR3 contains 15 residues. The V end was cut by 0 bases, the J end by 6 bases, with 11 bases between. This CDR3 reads CATSDLVQGINEQFF. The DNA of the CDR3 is TGTGCCACCAGTGATTTGGTCCAGGGGATCAATGAGCAGTTCTTC.

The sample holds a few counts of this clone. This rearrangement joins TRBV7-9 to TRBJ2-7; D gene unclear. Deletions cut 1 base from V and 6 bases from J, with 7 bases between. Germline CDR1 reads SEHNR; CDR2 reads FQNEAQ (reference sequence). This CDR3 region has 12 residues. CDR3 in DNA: TGTGCCAGCAGCTTAGAGGTGGGCGAGCAGTACTTC. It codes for CASSLEVGEQYF.

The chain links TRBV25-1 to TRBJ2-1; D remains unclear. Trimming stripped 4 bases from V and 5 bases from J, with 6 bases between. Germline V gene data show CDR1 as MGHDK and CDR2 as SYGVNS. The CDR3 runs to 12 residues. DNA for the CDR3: TGTGCCAGCAGTGGGCAGGACAATGAGCAGTTCTTC. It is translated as CASSGQDNEQFF.

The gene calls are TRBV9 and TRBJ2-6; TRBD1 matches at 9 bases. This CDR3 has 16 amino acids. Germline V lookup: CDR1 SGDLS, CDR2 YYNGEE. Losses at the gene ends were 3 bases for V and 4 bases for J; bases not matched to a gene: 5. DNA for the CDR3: TGTGCCAGCAGCGCCTACAGGGGGCCCGGGGCCAACGTCCTGACTTTC. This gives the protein CASSAYRGPGANVLTF. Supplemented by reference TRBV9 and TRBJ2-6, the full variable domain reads DSGVTQTPKHLITATGQRVTLRCSPRSGDLSVYWYQQSLDQGLQFLIQYYNGEERAKGNILERFSAQQFPDLHSELNLSSLELGDSALYFCASSAYRGPGANVLTFGAGSRLTVL.

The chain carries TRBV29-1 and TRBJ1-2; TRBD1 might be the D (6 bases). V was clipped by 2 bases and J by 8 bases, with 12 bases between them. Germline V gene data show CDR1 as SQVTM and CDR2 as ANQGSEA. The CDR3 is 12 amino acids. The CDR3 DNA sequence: TGCAGCGTTGAAACAGGGCAAGGCGGCTACACCTTC. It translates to CSVETGQGGYTF.

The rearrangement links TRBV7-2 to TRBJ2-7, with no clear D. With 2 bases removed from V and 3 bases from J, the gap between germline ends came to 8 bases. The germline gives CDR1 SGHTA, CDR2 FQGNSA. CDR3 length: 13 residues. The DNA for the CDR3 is TGTGCCAGCAGCTTATACCCTGACTACGAGCAGTACTTC. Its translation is CASSLYPDYEQYF.

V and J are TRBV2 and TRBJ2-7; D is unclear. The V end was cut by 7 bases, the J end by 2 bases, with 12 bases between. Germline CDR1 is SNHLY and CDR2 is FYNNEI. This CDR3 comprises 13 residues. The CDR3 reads CASIMDDPYEQYF. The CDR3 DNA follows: TGTGCCAGCATCATGGACGACCCCTACGAGCAGTACTTC.

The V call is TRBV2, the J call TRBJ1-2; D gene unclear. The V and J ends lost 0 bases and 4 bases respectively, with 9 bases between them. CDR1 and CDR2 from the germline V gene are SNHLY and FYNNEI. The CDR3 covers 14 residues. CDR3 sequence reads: CASSEAGRGYGYTF. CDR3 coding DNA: TGTGCCAGCAGTGAAGCCGGAAGAGGCTATGGCTACACCTTC.

The CDR3 DNA reads TGTGCCAGCAGCGCCGGGACAGGGTTCGGTCAAGCCAAAAACATTCAGTACTTC. Encoded protein: CASSAGTGFGQAKNIQYF. The chain uses TRBV13 and TRBJ2-4; 9 bases map to TRBD1. CDR1 and CDR2 (germline): PRHDT, FYEKMQ (reference sequence). The CDR3 is 18 residues long. V gave up 5 bases and J gave up 0 bases; unmatched junction bases: 11.

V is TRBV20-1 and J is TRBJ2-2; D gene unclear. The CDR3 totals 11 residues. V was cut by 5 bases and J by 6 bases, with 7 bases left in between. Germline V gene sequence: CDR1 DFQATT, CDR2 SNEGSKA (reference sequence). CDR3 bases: TGCAGTGCTCTACACGCCGGGGAGCTGTTTTTT. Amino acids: CSALHAGELFF.

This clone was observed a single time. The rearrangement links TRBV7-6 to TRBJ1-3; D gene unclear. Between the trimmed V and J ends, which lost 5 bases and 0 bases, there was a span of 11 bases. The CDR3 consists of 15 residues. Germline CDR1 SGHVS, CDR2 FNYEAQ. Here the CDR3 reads CASSPESYSGNTIYF. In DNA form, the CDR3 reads TGTGCCAGCAGCCCAGAGAGCTACTCTGGAAACACCATATATTTT.

The CDR3 nucleotides read TGTGCCTGGGACGCTCCCTACGAGCAGTACTTC. This gives the protein CAWDAPYEQYF. This chain links TRBV30 with TRBJ2-7, with D hard to call. This CDR3 spans 11 amino acids. Germline assignment: CDR1 GTSNPN and CDR2 SVGIG (reference sequence). V lost 5 bases, J lost 2 bases, and 7 bases lay in between.

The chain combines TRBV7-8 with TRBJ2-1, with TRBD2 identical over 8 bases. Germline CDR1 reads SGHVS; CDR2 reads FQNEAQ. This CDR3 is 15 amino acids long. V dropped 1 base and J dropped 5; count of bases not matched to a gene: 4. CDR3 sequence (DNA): TGTGCCAGCAGCTTAGGGCGGGGGGTCAACAATGAGCAGTTCTTC. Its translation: CASSLGRGVNNEQFF. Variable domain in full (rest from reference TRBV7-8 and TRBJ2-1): GAGVSQSPRYKVAKRGQDVALRCDPISGHVSLFWYQQALGQGPEFLTYFQNEAQLDKSGLPSDRFFAERPEGSVSTLKIQRTQQEDSAVYLCASSLGRGVNNEQFFGPGTRLTVL.

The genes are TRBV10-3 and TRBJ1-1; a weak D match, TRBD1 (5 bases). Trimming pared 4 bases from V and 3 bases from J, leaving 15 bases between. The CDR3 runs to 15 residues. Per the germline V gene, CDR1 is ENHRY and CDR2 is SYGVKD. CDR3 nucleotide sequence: TGTGCCATCAGTGTTGGGGCGACAGCATACACTGAAGCTTTCTTT. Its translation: CAISVGATAYTEAFF.

The CDR3 is CASSGGTGDSGNTIYF. The CDR3 DNA is TGTGCCAGCAGCGGGGGGACAGGTGACTCTGGAAACACCATATATTTT. The V call is TRBV9, the J call TRBJ1-3, with TRBD1 matching 8 bases. The CDR3 is 16 amino acids. CDR1 SGDLS and CDR2 YYNGEE come from the germline V gene. The V segment lost 3 bases and the J segment 0 bases; nucleotides outside the gene matches: 5.

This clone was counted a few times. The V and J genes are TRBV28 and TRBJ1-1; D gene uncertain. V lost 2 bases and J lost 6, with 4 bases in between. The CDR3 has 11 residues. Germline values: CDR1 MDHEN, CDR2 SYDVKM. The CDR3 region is CASSLGPEAFF. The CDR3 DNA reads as TGTGCCAGCAGTTTAGGCCCTGAAGCTTTCTTT.

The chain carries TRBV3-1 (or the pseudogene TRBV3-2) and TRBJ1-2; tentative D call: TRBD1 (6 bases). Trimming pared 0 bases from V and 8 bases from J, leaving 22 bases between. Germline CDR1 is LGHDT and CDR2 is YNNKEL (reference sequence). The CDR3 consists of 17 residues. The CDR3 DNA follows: TGTGCCAGCAGCCAAGAGGAACGACACGAAATTAGGGGGGGCTACACCTTC. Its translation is CASSQEERHEIRGGYTF.

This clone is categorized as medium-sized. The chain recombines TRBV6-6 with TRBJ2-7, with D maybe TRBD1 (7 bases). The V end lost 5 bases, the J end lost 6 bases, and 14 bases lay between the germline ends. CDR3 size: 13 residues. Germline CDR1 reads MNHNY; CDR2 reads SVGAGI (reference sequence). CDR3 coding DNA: TGTGCCAGCAGTCTCAGGGGGGCCTTCGAGCAGTACTTC. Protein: CASSLRGAFEQYF.

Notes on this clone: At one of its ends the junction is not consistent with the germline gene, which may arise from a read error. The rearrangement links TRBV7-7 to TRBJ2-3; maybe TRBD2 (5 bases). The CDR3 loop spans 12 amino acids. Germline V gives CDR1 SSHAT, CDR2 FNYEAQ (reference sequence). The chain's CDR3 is CASSPEGDTQYF. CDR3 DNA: TGTGCTAGCAGCCCCGAGGGAGATACGCAGTATTTT.

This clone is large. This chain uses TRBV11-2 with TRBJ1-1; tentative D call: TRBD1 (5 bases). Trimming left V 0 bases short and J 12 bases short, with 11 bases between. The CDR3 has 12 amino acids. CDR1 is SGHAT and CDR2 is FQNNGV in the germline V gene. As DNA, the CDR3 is TGTGCCAGCAGCTTAGAGGAGGGGCGTTCTTTCTTT. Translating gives CASSLEEGRSFF. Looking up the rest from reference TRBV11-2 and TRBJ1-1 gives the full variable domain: EAGVAQSPRYKIIEKRQSVAFWCNPISGHATLYWYQQILGQGPKLLIQFQNNGVVDDSQLPKDRFSAERLKGVDSTLKIQPAKLEDSAVYLCASSLEEGRSFFGQGTRLTVV.

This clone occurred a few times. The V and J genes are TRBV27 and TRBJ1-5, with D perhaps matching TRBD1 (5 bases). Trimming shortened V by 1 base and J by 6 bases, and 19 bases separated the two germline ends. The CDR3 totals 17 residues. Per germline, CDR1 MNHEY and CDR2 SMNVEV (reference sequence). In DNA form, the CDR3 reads TGTGCCAGCAGTTTATACCCCGGGGGTTCAGGGAGTCAGCCCCAGCATTTT. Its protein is CASSLYPGGSGSQPQHF.

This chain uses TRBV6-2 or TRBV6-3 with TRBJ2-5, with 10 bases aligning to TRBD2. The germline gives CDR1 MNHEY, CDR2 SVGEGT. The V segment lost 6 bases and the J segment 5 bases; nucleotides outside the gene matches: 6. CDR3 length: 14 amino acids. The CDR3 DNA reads TGTGCCAGCAGCTCTAGCGGGGGTTCTGAGACCCAGTACTTC. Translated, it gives CASSSSGGSETQYF.

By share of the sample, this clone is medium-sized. Here the CDR3 reads CASSYGALSQPQHF. CDR3 coding DNA: TGTGCCAGCAGTTACGGTGCATTGTCTCAGCCCCAGCATTTT. This chain links TRBV6-2 or TRBV6-3 with TRBJ1-5, with D uncertain. The CDR3 has 14 residues. Trimming pared 2 bases from V and 6 bases from J, leaving 11 bases between. CDR1 is MNHEY and CDR2 is SVGEGT in the germline V gene.

In DNA form, the CDR3 reads TGTGCCAGTCGGCCGGGAGGGCTTGAAAAACTGTTTTTT. Amino acids: CASRPGGLEKLFF. The V gene is TRBV19, the J gene TRBJ1-4, with unresolved D. The V end lost 8 bases, the J end lost 7 bases, and 14 bases lay between the germline ends. Germline V gives CDR1 LNHDA, CDR2 SQIVND (reference sequence). The CDR3 runs 13 residues.

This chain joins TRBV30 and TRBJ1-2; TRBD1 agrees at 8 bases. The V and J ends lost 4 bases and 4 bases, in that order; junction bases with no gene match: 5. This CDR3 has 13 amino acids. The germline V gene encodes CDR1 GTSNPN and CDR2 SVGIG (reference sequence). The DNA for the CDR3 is TGTGCCTGGAATGAAGGACAGGGCTATGGCTACACCTTC. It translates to CAWNEGQGYGYTF. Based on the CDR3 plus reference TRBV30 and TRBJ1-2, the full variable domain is SQTIHQWPATLVQPVGSPLSLECTVEGTSNPNLYWYRQAAGRGLQLLFYSVGIGQISSEVPQNLSASRPQDRQFILSSKKLLLSDSGFYLCAWNEGQGYGYTFGSGTRLTVV.